A single sample is the source of the 26 T cell receptor beta chains below, sequenced in a study of blood T cells in healthy people across ages. For the second PCR, which ran for about 7 to 11 cycles, a sample-barcoded 5' primer and a J-beta primer mix were used. Using its own MiXCR run on the 5' RACE reads, TCRdb lists one record per CDR3 protein. This sample carries more than 1,400,000 distinct CDR3 sequences, 42% of them seen once, and the ten largest clones take less than 8%. The sample comprised blood. The receptors here all came from a young woman in good health.

This rearrangement joins TRBV27 to TRBJ1-4; D not certain. Germline lookup yields CDR1 MNHEY and CDR2 SMNVEV (reference sequence). The ends were cut back, 0 bases at V and 7 bases at J, with 6 bases in the middle. The CDR3 is made up of 13 amino acids. The CDR3 bases are TGTGCCAGCAGTTTATCGGAAAGTGAAAAACTGTTTTTT. It yields the protein CASSLSESEKLFF.

This clonotype appeared a few times. The J gene is TRBJ1-2, the V gene TRBV7-9; 7 bases are shared with TRBD1. Losses at the gene ends were 4 bases for V and 1 base for J; bases not matched to a gene: 9. This CDR3 is built from 16 residues. Germline-derived CDR1 and CDR2 are SEHNR and FQNEAQ (reference sequence). The CDR3 DNA follows: TGTGCCAGCAGCTCCCTGGAACAGGGGAGTAACTATGGCTACACCTTC. Protein: CASSSLEQGSNYGYTF.

This chain links TRBV5-1 with TRBJ2-3, with D perhaps TRBD2 (6 bases). Deletions cut 0 bases from V and 2 bases from J, with 13 bases between. Looked up from germline, CDR1 is SGHRS and CDR2 is YFSETQ. This CDR3 is built from 16 residues. The CDR3 DNA reads TGCGCCAGCAGCTTGGAGGTTCGGGGGTCCACAGATACGCAGTATTTT. It encodes CASSLEVRGSTDTQYF. Full variable domain (remainder filled in from reference TRBV5-1 and TRBJ2-3): KAGVTQTPRYLIKTRGQQVTLSCSPISGHRSVSWYQQTPGQGLQFLFEYFSETQRNKGNFPGRFSGRQFSNSRSEMNVSTLELGDSALYLCASSLEVRGSTDTQYFGPGTRLTVL.

The CDR3: CASSPGMGEQYF. The CDR3 nucleotides read TGTGCCAGCAGCCCGGGGATGGGCGAGCAGTACTTC. The chain joins TRBV13 to TRBJ2-5; D is possibly TRBD2 (5 bases). The assigned J gene may be wrong: the sequence end matches TRBJ2-7 better. Germline CDR1 and CDR2: PRHDT and FYEKMQ (reference sequence). The CDR3 extends over 12 amino acids.

The CDR3 DNA sequence: TGCAGTGCTAGTGGAAGGTCCGCCTACGAGCAGTACTTC. Amino acids: CSASGRSAYEQYF. J is TRBJ2-5 and V is TRBV20-1; D gene ambiguous. The J call may be in error: the DNA end matches TRBJ2-7 better. The CDR3 covers 13 residues. Per the germline V gene, CDR1 is DFQATT and CDR2 is SNEGSKA (reference sequence).

This clonotype was counted between two and nine times. This rearrangement joins TRBV9 to TRBJ2-1; D remains ambiguous. Germline V gene lookup returns CDR1 SGDLS and CDR2 YYNGEE. The germline V and J ends were trimmed by 6 bases and 7 bases, with 14 bases remaining between them. This CDR3 comprises 13 residues. The CDR3: CASTETVGNEQFF. CDR3 in DNA: TGTGCCAGCACAGAAACTGTGGGGAATGAGCAGTTCTTC.

This clonotype has a single count. V and J are TRBV12-3 or TRBV12-4 and TRBJ2-5; 12 bases line up with TRBD2. After removal of 5 bases from V and 5 bases from J, the junction contained 12 bases not matched to a gene. CDR3 size: 17 residues. The DNA of the CDR3 is TGTGCCAGCAGTCCGACCCGGACTAGCGGGATGCTCGAGACCCAGTACTTC. This codes for CASSPTRTSGMLETQYF.

This clonotype was detected many times. The chain links TRBV6-6 to TRBJ2-3; D is possibly TRBD1 (5 bases). This CDR3 region has 14 residues. Per the germline V gene, CDR1 is MNHNY and CDR2 is SVGAGI (reference sequence). The V and J ends lost 6 bases and 1 base respectively, with 11 bases between them. In DNA form, the CDR3 reads TGTGCCAGCAGCCTCTTAGGGGGCACAGATACGCAGTATTTT. This codes for CASSLLGGTDTQYF.

A note on this clonotype: One end of the junction varies from germline; a read error may be responsible. The chain combines TRBV5-1 with TRBJ1-2, with 7 bases fitting TRBD1. The CDR3 has 15 residues. Germline CDR1 SGHRS, CDR2 YFSETQ. For the CDR3, the DNA is TGTGCCAGCAGCTTGGACAGGTTTTCAGCTAGGGGCTACACCTTC. Amino acid sequence: CASSLDRFSARGYTF.

The V and J genes are TRBV10-3 and TRBJ2-7, with 7 positions matching TRBD1. This CDR3 region has 13 residues. Germline V gene lookup returns CDR1 ENHRY and CDR2 SYGVKD. V was pared by 7 bases and J by 0 bases, with 3 bases of the junction left unmatched. The CDR3 sequence: CAIMGQSSYEQYF. In DNA form, the CDR3 reads TGTGCCATCATGGGACAGTCCTCCTACGAGCAGTACTTC.

This clonotype was seen repeatedly, ten times or more. The genes are TRBV28 and TRBJ2-1; D remains ambiguous. V was shortened by 3 bases and J by 8 bases, with 5 bases between the two germline ends. The germline V gene encodes CDR1 MDHEN and CDR2 SYDVKM. This CDR3 has 11 amino acids. CDR3 protein: CASSLSYEQFF. CDR3 bases: TGTGCCAGCAGTTTGTCCTATGAGCAGTTCTTC.

The chain is built from TRBV7-6 and TRBJ2-3; D is possibly TRBD2 (7 bases). CDR1 and CDR2 (germline): SGHVS, FNYEAQ. This CDR3 comprises 16 residues. V gave up 5 bases and J gave up 4 bases, with 19 bases separating them. CDR3 sequence reads: CASSLRGGGDADTQYF. CDR3 in DNA: TGTGCCAGCAGCCTCCGGGGAGGGGGGGACGCAGATACGCAGTATTTT.

For this clonotype: A much larger clone lies a single base off, so this may be a read error. This rearrangement joins TRBV25-1 to TRBJ1-1; D gene unclear. Germline loops: CDR1 MGHDK, CDR2 SYGVNS. This CDR3 has 12 residues. The ends were cut back, 6 bases at V and 1 base at J, with 6 bases in the middle. CDR3 residues: CASRMGNTEAFF. The DNA for the CDR3 is TGTGCCAGCAGGATGGGGAACACTGAAGCTTTCTTT.

The V gene is TRBV28, the J gene TRBJ1-6; no reliable D call. CDR1 is MDHEN, CDR2 SYDVKM, per germline. V shed 3 bases and J shed 10 bases, with 10 bases lying between them. CDR3 length: 13 residues. CDR3 bases: TGTGCCAGCAGTTTTAGCATCACCTCACCCCTCCACTTT. Its translation: CASSFSITSPLHF.

The V call is TRBV7-9, the J call TRBJ1-6; D unresolved. Per the germline V gene, CDR1 is SEHNR and CDR2 is FQNEAQ (reference sequence). This CDR3 contains 16 residues. V was shortened by 2 bases and J by 0 bases, with 8 bases between the two germline ends. CDR3 sequence: CASSLPSSSYNSPLHF. As DNA, the CDR3 is TGTGCCAGCAGCTTACCATCGAGCTCCTATAATTCACCCCTCCACTTT.

This sequence joins TRBV7-9 and TRBJ2-6; no clear D gene. Germline CDR1 and CDR2: SEHNR and FQNEAQ (reference sequence). The CDR3 consists of 16 residues. The V end lost 1 base, the J end lost 0 bases, and 7 bases lay between the germline ends. CDR3 in amino acids: CASSLGSSSGANVLTF. The CDR3 DNA follows: TGTGCCAGCAGCTTAGGCAGCAGCTCTGGGGCCAACGTCCTGACTTTC.

This clonotype occurred once. V usage is TRBV4-1 and J usage is TRBJ2-2; D remains unclear. There are 18 residues in the CDR3. V lost 1 base, J lost 0 bases, and 15 bases lay in between. CDR1 MGHRA and CDR2 YSYEKL come from the germline V gene. The CDR3 nucleotides are TGCGCCAGCAGCCAAGTTTATGGACGGACGGCGAACACCGGGGAGCTGTTTTTT. It codes for CASSQVYGRTANTGELFF.

V and J are TRBV28 and TRBJ2-3; D unresolved. The CDR3 extends over 16 amino acids. The germline V gene has CDR1 MDHEN and CDR2 SYDVKM. V lost 3 bases and J lost 0, with 13 bases in between. This chain's CDR3 is CASSFPGGTSTDTQYF. CDR3 nucleotide sequence: TGTGCCAGCAGTTTCCCCGGCGGAACTAGCACAGATACGCAGTATTTT. Filled out from reference TRBV28 and TRBJ2-3, the complete variable domain reads DVKVTQSSRYLVKRTGEKVFLECVQDMDHENMFWYRQDPGLGLRLIYFSYDVKMKEKGDIPEGYSVSREKKERFSLILESASTNQTSMYLCASSFPGGTSTDTQYFGPGTRLTVL.

This clonotype has a handful of counts. The chain carries TRBV29-1 and TRBJ2-7, with a weak D call TRBD1 (6 bases). The CDR3 totals 17 residues. Trimming removed 5 bases from V and 4 bases from J, with 27 bases in between. Germline V CDR1 and CDR2: SQVTM, ANQGSEA. The chain's CDR3 is CSVTSVGRDKKVYEQYF. CDR3 in DNA: TGCAGCGTTACGTCTGTTGGTCGGGACAAGAAGGTTTACGAGCAGTACTTC.

This clonotype was seen a handful of times. The CDR3 DNA follows: TGTGCCAGTGAGGGAACAGGCTCCTACAATGAGCAGTTCTTC. Amino acid sequence: CASEGTGSYNEQFF. This chain links TRBV2 with TRBJ2-1; D is tentatively TRBD1 or TRBD2 (5 bases each). The CDR3 runs 14 residues. Germline V gene lookup returns CDR1 SNHLY and CDR2 FYNNEI. V lost 9 bases and J 0 bases, leaving 12 bases between the germline ends.

The chain carries TRBV3-1 and TRBJ2-2, with 8 bases aligning to TRBD2. With V trimmed by 8 bases and J by 2 bases, 13 bases remained unmatched. CDR1 and CDR2 (germline): LGHDT, YNNKEL (reference sequence). The CDR3 is 17 amino acids. The CDR3 here is CASRRSAGGLNTGELFF. CDR3 coding DNA: TGTGCCAGCCGTAGAAGCGCGGGAGGTCTCAACACCGGGGAGCTGTTTTTT.

The chain couples TRBV4-1 to TRBJ2-4, with D unclear. The V gene's germline CDR1 is MGHRA and CDR2 YSYEKL. Between the trimmed V and J ends, which lost 4 bases and 0 bases, there was a span of 13 bases. There are 16 residues in the CDR3. The CDR3: CASSPNTELAKNIQYF. The CDR3 region has the DNA TGCGCCAGCAGCCCCAACACCGAGTTAGCCAAAAACATTCAGTACTTC.

This chain joins TRBV27 and TRBJ2-7, with D maybe TRBD1 (6 bases). The CDR3 length is 14 residues. Germline CDR1 reads MNHEY; CDR2 reads SMNVEV (reference sequence). Trimming removed 4 bases from V and 0 bases from J, with 10 bases in between. CDR3 DNA sequence: TGTGCCAGCAGTTGGGGGCTAAGCTCCTACGAGCAGTACTTC. This gives the protein CASSWGLSSYEQYF.

In this sample, this clonotype turned up a few times. The chain links TRBV7-2 to TRBJ2-3; D remains unclear. The germline CDR1 and CDR2 sequences are SGHTA and FQGNSA. V lost 10 bases, J lost 1 base, and 12 bases lay in between. CDR3 size: 13 residues. CDR3 DNA sequence: TGTGCCATCACGAGAGTTCGCACAGATACGCAGTATTTT. Translated: CAITRVRTDTQYF.

This clonotype has a handful of counts. The chain's CDR3 is CSASITSGNNEQFF. The CDR3 nucleotides are TGCAGTGCTAGTATCACTAGCGGTAACAATGAGCAGTTCTTC. The J gene is TRBJ2-1, the V gene TRBV20-1; 8 bases fit TRBD2. The CDR3 consists of 14 residues. The germline V gene has CDR1 DFQATT and CDR2 SNEGSKA (reference sequence). V gave up 3 bases and J gave up 5 bases; unmatched junction bases: 6.

V gene TRBV19 combines with J gene TRBJ1-5; no clear D. CDR1 and CDR2 (germline): LNHDA, SQIVND (reference sequence). Trimming shortened V by 7 bases and J by 0 bases, and 10 bases separated the two germline ends. The CDR3 has 14 amino acids. CDR3 bases: TGTGCCAGTATCATCGCGGGTAGCAATCAGCCCCAGCATTTT. Protein sequence: CASIIAGSNQPQHF.